This T cell receptor (beta chain) was captured in a study of T cell responses to AZD1222 COVID-19 vaccine. Repertoires were generated with immunoSEQ multiplex PCR, while TCRdb's copy carries only in-frame clones and drops some. The table lists about 120,000 clones, over 85% of them singletons. Worth noting for this clone: The antigen is undetermined.

Study outcomes and limitations: Only a handful of AZD1222 recipients, roughly six in all, had baseline seropositivity. Within unmutated variant regions lay the reported targets of nearly half of spike-specific TCRs. CD4 TCRs linked to vaccination spanned spike, dominating at 160-218 and 743-854. In a largely white British group with more females than males, clonal diversity was possibly underestimated.

This CDR3 is built from 12 residues. The germline V gene has CDR1 LNHNV and CDR2 YYDKDF (reference sequence). The ends were cut back, 0 bases at V and 9 bases at J, with 8 bases in the middle. The TCR comes from an adult in good health. This chain uses TRBV15 with TRBJ1-2; the D is unclear. The sequenced sample was peripheral blood, obtained on day 0 of AZD1222 vaccination. CDR3 sequence (DNA): TGTGCCACCAGCAGAGAACGCTTTCGCTACACCTTC. Protein sequence: CATSRERFRYTF. Full variable domain (rest looked up from reference TRBV15 and TRBJ1-2): DAMVIQNPRYQVTQFGKPVTLSCSQTLNHNVMYWYQQKSSQAPKLLFHYYDKDFNNEADTPDNFQSRRPNTSFCFLDIRSPGLGDTAMYLCATSRERFRYTFGSGTRLTVV.